The next 17 T cell receptor beta chains were all read from a single sample in a study of T-cell memory formation after mild COVID-19. TCRdb re-called the 5' RACE reads through MiXCR, storing one row per CDR3 protein. The sample lists around 320,000 distinct CDR3 sequences, around 19% occurring once. The specimen sequenced was PBMCs or a T cell subset sorted from them (not recorded which). These receptors all stem from a man aged 18-30 years who had mild COVID-19 (a few samples of this study predate the infection). Cell type and time point are not known.

This clonotype was seen a few times. The chain carries TRBV12-3 or TRBV12-4 and TRBJ2-5, with 7 positions matching TRBD1. This CDR3 contains 15 residues. V shed 7 bases, J shed 3 bases, and the junction held 11 bases outside the gene matches. This CDR3 is CASIKKGAGEETQYF. The DNA for the CDR3 is TGTGCCAGCATTAAAAAGGGGGCAGGAGAAGAGACCCAGTACTTC.

This clonotype occurred a few times. V usage is TRBV7-3 and J usage is TRBJ2-1; D may match TRBD1 or TRBD2 (5 bases each). This CDR3 has 16 amino acids. V lost 1 base to trimming and J lost 9 bases, with 19 bases between them. Germline V lookup: CDR1 SGHTA, CDR2 FQGTGA. The DNA of the CDR3 is TGTGCCAGCAGCTTAATGGGACGGGCGATCCTCTCTGAGCAGTTCTTC. It codes for CASSLMGRAILSEQFF. Full variable domain (rest looked up from reference TRBV7-3 and TRBJ2-1): GAGVSQTPSNKVTEKGKYVELRCDPISGHTALYWYRQSLGQGPEFLIYFQGTGAADDSGLPNDRFFAVRPEGSVSTLKIQRTERGDSAVYLCASSLMGRAILSEQFFGPGTRLTVL.

The sample holds a few counts of this clonotype. CDR3 amino acids: CASSLGGPSSYEQYF. In nucleotides, the CDR3 is TGTGCCAGCAGCTTAGGGGGCCCAAGCTCCTACGAGCAGTACTTC. V is TRBV7-2 and J is TRBJ2-7; weak D call: TRBD1 (5 bases). This CDR3 region has 15 residues. Germline V gene lookup returns CDR1 SGHTA and CDR2 FQGNSA. The V end lost 1 base, the J end lost 0 bases, and 10 bases lay between the germline ends.

J is TRBJ1-1 and V is TRBV5-1; D gene uncertain. CDR1 SGHRS and CDR2 YFSETQ come from the germline V gene. The CDR3 loop spans 15 amino acids. Trimming stripped 4 bases from V and 2 bases from J, with 15 bases between. CDR3 nucleotide sequence: TGCGCCAGCAGCACACCGCCGGGAGCCAACACTGAAGCTTTCTTT. The encoded protein is CASSTPPGANTEAFF.

This clonotype was picked up a small number of times. The chain employs TRBV6-1 and TRBJ2-3, with unresolved D. Germline values: CDR1 MNHNS, CDR2 SASEGT. The CDR3 loop spans 15 amino acids. Trimming took off 2 bases at V and 0 bases at J, with 9 bases between the two ends. DNA for the CDR3: TGTGCCAGCAGTGAACAGACTTCTAGCACAGATACGCAGTATTTT. This encodes CASSEQTSSTDTQYF.

The CDR3 spells CASSFWSNTEAFF. The CDR3 DNA reads TGTGCCAGCAGTTTCTGGTCGAACACTGAAGCTTTCTTT. The chain couples TRBV12-3 or TRBV12-4 to TRBJ1-1; D gene ambiguous. There are 13 residues in the CDR3. Trimming took off 3 bases at V and 1 base at J, with 6 bases between the two ends.

This clonotype was picked up a small number of times. V is TRBV24-1 and J is TRBJ2-7; D may correspond to TRBD1 or TRBD2 (5 bases each). V dropped 3 bases and J dropped 7 bases, with 15 bases sitting between them. This CDR3 contains 14 residues. From germline, CDR1 is KGHDR and CDR2 SFDVKD. CDR3 DNA sequence: TGTGCCACCAGTGATACCGGGACCCTAATTGAGCAGTACTTC. It translates to CATSDTGTLIEQYF.

With regard to this clonotype: One end of the junction does not line up with germline, which may come from a read error. The J gene is TRBJ1-2, the V gene TRBV6-6; D gene ambiguous. The CDR3 runs 10 residues. CDR1 is MNHNY, CDR2 SVGAGI, per germline (reference sequence). The CDR3 here is CAGSGNGYTF. CDR3 nucleotide sequence: TGTGCCGGCAGTGGGAATGGCTACACCTTC.

This clonotype has more than one count but fewer than ten. The chain links TRBV6-5 to TRBJ2-7; D remains ambiguous. This CDR3 is 14 amino acids long. Germline CDR1 MNHEY, CDR2 SVGAGI. The ends were cut back, 6 bases at V and 2 bases at J, with 14 bases in the middle. The CDR3 here is CASSQPTEPYEQYV. The CDR3 coding sequence is TGTGCCAGCAGCCAACCGACGGAACCCTACGAGCAGTACGTC.

This clonotype was observed a few times. This rearrangement joins TRBV5-1 to TRBJ1-1; D perhaps matches TRBD1 (6 bases). The CDR3 extends over 13 amino acids. Trimming removed 4 bases at V and 5 bases at J, with 12 bases between. Germline V lookup: CDR1 SGHRS, CDR2 YFSETQ. CDR3 nucleotides: TGCGCCAGCAGCGAAACAAGGGGGACTGAAGCTTTCTTT. This gives the protein CASSETRGTEAFF.

The table lists this clonotype with a few counts. This chain joins TRBV12-3 or TRBV12-4 and TRBJ2-1, with 7 bases lining up with TRBD2. V lost 1 base and J lost 6; bases outside the gene matches: 6. CDR3 size: 15 residues. In DNA form, the CDR3 reads TGTGCCAGCAGTTTAGACCAACCGGGGGGCAATGAGCAGTTCTTC. It is translated as CASSLDQPGGNEQFF.

The chain links TRBV6-2 or TRBV6-3 to TRBJ2-2; TRBD1 is a possible D gene (6 bases). Between the trimmed V and J ends, which lost 5 bases and 7 bases, there was a span of 20 bases. Looked up from germline, CDR1 is MNHEY and CDR2 is SVGEGT. This CDR3 has 16 residues. The CDR3 coding sequence is TGTGCCAGCAGTCCCGTTTGGGGGCGATGGGGCGGGGAGCTGTTTTTT. This gives the protein CASSPVWGRWGGELFF.

This clonotype was counted at least ten times. This chain links TRBV5-1 with TRBJ2-7; 9 nucleotides agree with TRBD1. Trimming removed 5 bases from V and 3 bases from J; junction bases left unmatched: 6. From germline, CDR1 is SGHRS and CDR2 YFSETQ. The CDR3 consists of 14 residues. The DNA of the CDR3 is TGCGCCAGCAGGGCGGGACAGGGTTACTACGAGCAGTACGTC. This gives the protein CASRAGQGYYEQYV.

This clonotype has just a few counts. CDR3: CASSYRDHPSYEQYF. The CDR3 bases are TGTGCCAGCAGCTACCGGGACCACCCGTCCTACGAGCAGTACTTC. The chain is built from TRBV12-3 or TRBV12-4 and TRBJ2-7, with D perhaps TRBD1 or TRBD2 (5 bases each). V lost 6 bases, J lost 1 base, and 16 bases lay in between. The CDR3 is made up of 15 amino acids.

This clonotype came up a few times. This chain uses TRBV12-3 or TRBV12-4 with TRBJ1-5, with D hard to call. The CDR3 covers 12 residues. Trimming removed 3 bases at V and 9 bases at J, with 9 bases between. CDR3 in DNA: TGTGCCAGCAGTTTGGCCCTGTCGCCCCAGCATTTT. It translates to CASSLALSPQHF.

This clonotype has only a few counts. The genes are TRBV7-2 and TRBJ1-5; 9 bases are a match to TRBD1. This CDR3 comprises 17 residues. V was clipped by 5 bases and J by 2 bases; unmatched bases: 10. In germline, CDR1 is SGHTA, CDR2 FQGNSA. CDR3 bases: TGTGCCAGCAGCCAGCAGACAGGGGGGGTTGGCAATCAGCCCCAGCATTTT. Protein product: CASSQQTGGVGNQPQHF. Together with reference TRBV7-2 and TRBJ1-5, the CDR3 gives the full variable domain: GAGVSQSPSNKVTEKGKDVELRCDPISGHTALYWYRQSLGQGLEFLIYFQGNSAPDKSGLPSDRFSAERTGGSVSTLTIQRTQQEDSAVYLCASSQQTGGVGNQPQHFGDGTRLSIL.

The V and J genes are TRBV10-3 and TRBJ2-7; 11 bases are shared with TRBD1. The CDR3 extends over 16 amino acids. V lost 6 bases to trimming and J lost 6 bases; unmatched junction nucleotides: 13. Germline V CDR1 and CDR2: ENHRY, SYGVKD. CDR3 amino acids: CAISVGTGGMLAEQYF. The CDR3 bases are TGTGCCATCAGCGTCGGGACAGGGGGGATGTTGGCCGAGCAGTACTTC.